What follows are 21 T cell receptor beta chains derived from one specimen sequenced in a study. TCRdb fed the 5' RACE reads into MiXCR, producing one record per CDR3 protein. This table holds some 62,000 distinct CDR3 sequences, around 30% found once. The sample comprised tumor-infiltrating naive CD4+ T cells sorted from the breast tumor. Subset in this sample: naive CD4+ T cells, CD4+CD45RA+CD25-. These receptors all come from a female donor with breast cancer.

The V gene is TRBV10-1, the J gene TRBJ2-1, with TRBD1 identical over 7 bases. This CDR3 comprises 17 residues. From germline, CDR1 is WNHNN and CDR2 SYGVQD (reference sequence). The junction had 12 bases not matched to a gene; V was cut back by 3 bases and J by 4 bases. CDR3: CASSESRGQRAYNEQFF. For the CDR3, the DNA is TGCGCCAGCAGTGAATCTCGGGGACAGAGGGCTTACAATGAGCAGTTCTTC.

This chain uses TRBV15 with TRBJ1-5; 8 bases agree with TRBD1. CDR1 is LNHNV and CDR2 is YYDKDF in the germline V gene (reference sequence). V gave up 2 bases and J gave up 7 bases; unmatched junction bases: 7. The CDR3 spans 15 residues. The CDR3 here is CATSRSQGGSQPQHF. The CDR3 bases are TGTGCCACCAGCAGATCACAGGGGGGCAGCCAGCCCCAGCATTTT.

This clonotype was counted only a few times. This chain joins TRBV29-1 and TRBJ1-1; D perhaps matches TRBD1 (5 bases). The length of the CDR3 is 13 residues. V lost 0 bases and J 10 bases, leaving 15 bases between the germline ends. Germline CDR1 SQVTM, CDR2 ANQGSEA. Here the CDR3 DNA reads TGCAGCGTTGAAGATTCATCCGGGGGTCGAGCTTTCTTT. It translates to CSVEDSSGGRAFF. The full variable domain, its missing parts supplied by reference TRBV29-1 and TRBJ1-1, is SAVISQKPSRDICQRGTSLTIQCQVDSQVTMMFWYRQQPGQSLTLIATANQGSEATYESGFVIDKFPISRPNLTFSTLTVSNMSPEDSSIYLCSVEDSSGGRAFFGQGTRLTVV.

In its sample, this clonotype was seen many times. V usage is TRBV27 and J usage is TRBJ1-6, with D perhaps TRBD1 (5 bases). Germline assignment: CDR1 MNHEY and CDR2 SMNVEV (reference sequence). V shed 4 bases and J shed 0 bases, with 10 bases lying between them. CDR3 size: 16 residues. The CDR3 nucleotides are TGTGCCAGCAGTTCGAAGGGGATCTCCTATAATTCACCCCTCCACTTT. This gives the protein CASSSKGISYNSPLHF.

This clonotype came up a few times. V and J are TRBV9 and TRBJ2-5, with D perhaps matching TRBD1 (6 bases). CDR1 SGDLS and CDR2 YYNGEE come from the germline V gene. V was shortened by 1 base and J by 2 bases, with 9 bases between the two germline ends. This CDR3 spans 14 amino acids. The CDR3 DNA is TGTGCCAGCAGCGTACTGGACAGTCAAGAGACCCAGTACTTC. It yields the protein CASSVLDSQETQYF.

The sample holds a few counts of this clonotype. The chain joins TRBV5-1 to TRBJ1-4; the match to TRBD1 covers 9 bases. V dropped 3 bases and J dropped 8; count of bases not matched to a gene: 5. Germline V CDR1 and CDR2: SGHRS, YFSETQ. CDR3 size: 14 residues. The CDR3: CASSSKDRGEKLFF. The CDR3 nucleotides are TGCGCCAGCAGCTCTAAGGACAGGGGAGAAAAACTGTTTTTT.

The V gene is TRBV12-3 or TRBV12-4, the J gene TRBJ2-1; weak D call: TRBD2 (6 bases). V lost 3 bases and J 9 bases, leaving 15 bases between the germline ends. The CDR3 has 14 residues. The CDR3 protein is CASSFRRGTIEQFF. The CDR3 DNA reads TGTGCCAGCAGTTTTAGGAGGGGAACGATTGAGCAGTTCTTC.

This clonotype came up many times. The chain joins TRBV4-2 to TRBJ2-1, with D unclear. Germline V gene lookup returns CDR1 LGHNA and CDR2 YNFKEQ. V was clipped by 0 bases and J by 7 bases, with 7 bases between them. The CDR3 is 13 residues long. The CDR3 loop reads CASSQDPQNEQFF. The CDR3 DNA reads TGTGCCAGCAGCCAAGATCCCCAGAATGAGCAGTTCTTC.

The sample holds many counts of this clonotype. The rearrangement links TRBV9 to TRBJ1-1; 7 nucleotides line up with TRBD1. CDR3 length equals 14 residues. V was clipped by 0 bases and J by 5 bases; unmatched bases: 4. CDR1 and CDR2 from the germline V gene are SGDLS and YYNGEE. CDR3 DNA: TGTGCCAGCAGCGTAGGGGACAGAGGAACTGAAGCTTTCTTT. Its protein product is CASSVGDRGTEAFF.

Regarding this clonotype: Given a much more abundant clone one base away, this may be a read error. The chain employs TRBV30 and TRBJ2-7, with TRBD2 matching over 15 bases. Losses at the gene ends were 5 bases for V and 5 bases for J; bases not matched to a gene: 10. This CDR3 region has 16 residues. CDR1 GTSNPN and CDR2 SVGIG come from the germline V gene (reference sequence). CDR3 amino acids: CAWAGLAGGNANEQYF. DNA for the CDR3: TGTGCCTGGGCGGGACTAGCGGGAGGAAATGCGAACGAGCAGTACTTC.

This clonotype showed up just a few times. This may arise from a read error, as a much more abundant clone is one base away. V and J are TRBV7-3 and TRBJ1-1, with a weak D call TRBD1 (5 bases). The CDR3 sequence is 13 residues long. The germline V gene encodes CDR1 SGHTA and CDR2 FQGTGA. Written as DNA, the CDR3 is TGTGCCCGCAGCTTAATCCAGGGTGACGAAGCTTTCTTT. This codes for CARSLIQGDEAFF.

Regarding this clonotype: Sequence at one end of the junction differs from germline and may be a read error. This rearrangement joins TRBV5-1 to TRBJ2-3; 9 bases align to TRBD1. The germline V gene encodes CDR1 SGHRS and CDR2 YFSETQ. CDR3 length: 16 amino acids. In DNA, the CDR3 is TGCGCCAGCAGCCTGTGGGACAGGGCCAGCACAGATACGCCGTATTTT. It is translated as CASSLWDRASTDTPYF.

This clonotype appeared a single time. The chain joins TRBV20-1 to TRBJ2-7; D call uncertain. Germline V gene data show CDR1 as DFQATT and CDR2 as SNEGSKA (reference sequence). Trimming shortened V by 2 bases and J by 2 bases, and 10 bases separated the two germline ends. The CDR3 totals 13 residues. The CDR3 region is CSARQDVPYEQYF. The CDR3 DNA follows: TGCAGTGCTAGACAGGACGTTCCCTACGAGCAGTACTTC.

With regard to this clonotype: One base away lies a much larger clone, so this may be a sequencing read error. CDR3 residues: CASSGQDYSIQPQHF. CDR3 bases: TGTGCCAGCAGTGGACAGGACTATAGCATTCAGCCCCAGCATTTT. The V call is TRBV12-3 or TRBV12-4, the J call TRBJ1-5; 7 nucleotides line up with TRBD1. The CDR3 runs 15 residues.

This chain joins TRBV11-3 and TRBJ1-1, with 8 bases lining up with TRBD1. The CDR3 runs to 15 residues. The V gene end was trimmed by 1 base and the J gene end by 7 bases; junction bases not matched to a gene: 8. Germline CDR1 SGHNT, CDR2 YENEEA. CDR3 DNA: TGTGCCAGCAGCTTAGGAGGACAGGGTCAAGGTGAAGCTTTCTTT. Its translation is CASSLGGQGQGEAFF. The whole variable domain, filled in from reference TRBV11-3 and TRBJ1-1, reads EAGVVQSPRYKIIEKKQPVAFWCNPISGHNTLYWYLQNLGQGPELLIRYENEEAVDDSQLPKDRFSAERLKGVDSTLKIQPAELGDSAVYLCASSLGGQGQGEAFFGQGTRLTVV.

There are a few counts of this clonotype. V is TRBV7-9 and J is TRBJ1-2; tentative D call: TRBD1 (5 bases). Trimming removed 1 base at V and 2 bases at J, with 8 bases between. CDR3 length: 14 residues. Germline V gene data show CDR1 as SEHNR and CDR2 as FQNEAQ (reference sequence). DNA for the CDR3: TGTGCCAGCAGCTTAGATTCAGGGAACTATGGCTACACCTTC. This encodes CASSLDSGNYGYTF.

The table lists this clonotype with a few counts. A much larger clone is a single base away; this may be a read error. The chain is built from TRBV6-2 or TRBV6-3 and TRBJ2-7; D not resolved. CDR3 length: 16 amino acids. The germline gives CDR1 MNHEY, CDR2 SVGEGT. The CDR3 loop reads CASSYSGKDLTYGQYF. The CDR3 DNA reads as TGTGCCAGCAGTTACTCCGGCAAGGACCTTACCTACGGGCAGTACTTC.

This clonotype was recorded a few times. V gene TRBV5-5 combines with J gene TRBJ1-1; unclear D gene. Looked up from germline, CDR1 is SGHKS and CDR2 is YYEKEE (reference sequence). V lost 0 bases and J 11 bases, leaving 17 bases between the germline ends. The CDR3 has 14 amino acids. CDR3 protein: CASSLVVEPPVAFF. The DNA for the CDR3 is TGTGCCAGCAGCTTGGTTGTGGAGCCTCCTGTGGCTTTCTTT.

The chain joins TRBV15 to TRBJ2-5; D may correspond to TRBD1 or TRBD2 (5 bases each). Per the germline V gene, CDR1 is LNHNV and CDR2 is YYDKDF (reference sequence). This CDR3 is 14 amino acids long. Between the trimmed V and J ends, which lost 6 bases and 1 base, there was a span of 12 bases. The DNA of the CDR3 is TGTGCCACCAGATCAGGGACGGTCCAAGAGACCCAGTACTTC. Its translation is CATRSGTVQETQYF.

At least ten counts were recorded for this clonotype. V and J are TRBV4-2 and TRBJ1-2; D gene uncertain. The CDR3 consists of 15 residues. Trimming left V 3 bases short and J 5 bases short, with 16 bases between. The germline V gene has CDR1 LGHNA and CDR2 YNFKEQ. CDR3 in DNA: TGTGCCAGCAGCCAGGAACCGGGAGACAAGTATGGCTACACCTTC. This gives the protein CASSQEPGDKYGYTF.

Only a few counts were recorded for this clonotype. The chain has TRBV7-2 and TRBJ2-1, with 8 bases lining up with TRBD2. The ends lost 5 bases at V and 1 base at J; junction bases unmatched: 13. The CDR3 contains 18 residues. CDR1 SGHTA and CDR2 FQGNSA come from the germline V gene. The CDR3 spells CASSKPARAGGSYNEQFF. As DNA, the CDR3 is TGTGCCAGCAGCAAACCCGCACGGGCGGGAGGATCCTACAATGAGCAGTTCTTC.